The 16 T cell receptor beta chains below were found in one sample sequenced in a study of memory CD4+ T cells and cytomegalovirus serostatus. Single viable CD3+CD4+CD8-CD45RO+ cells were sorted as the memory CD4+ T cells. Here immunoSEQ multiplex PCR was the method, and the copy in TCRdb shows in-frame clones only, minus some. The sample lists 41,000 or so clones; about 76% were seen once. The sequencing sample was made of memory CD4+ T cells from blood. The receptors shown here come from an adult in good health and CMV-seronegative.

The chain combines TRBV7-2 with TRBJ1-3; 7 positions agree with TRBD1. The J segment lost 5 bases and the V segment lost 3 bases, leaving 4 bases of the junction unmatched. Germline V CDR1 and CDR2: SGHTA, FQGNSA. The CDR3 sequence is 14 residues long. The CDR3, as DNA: TGTGCCAGCAGCTTTCAGACAGGGAGAAACACCATATATTTT. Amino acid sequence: CASSFQTGRNTIYF.

DNA for the CDR3: TGCGCCAGCAGCTTTAGCGGGGGCTGGACAGATACGCAGTATTTT. Encoded protein: CASSFSGGWTDTQYF. The chain recombines TRBV5-1 with TRBJ2-3, with TRBD2 matching over 9 bases. The CDR3 contains 15 residues. The V gene's germline CDR1 is SGHRS and CDR2 YFSETQ. The V gene end was trimmed by 2 bases and the J gene end by 3 bases; junction bases not matched to a gene: 4.

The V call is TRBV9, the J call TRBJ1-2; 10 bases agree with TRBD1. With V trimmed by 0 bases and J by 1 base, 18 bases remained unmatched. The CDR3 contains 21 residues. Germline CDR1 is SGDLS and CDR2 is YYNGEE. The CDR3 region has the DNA TGTGCCAGCAGCGTAGTTTGGGGCCCCGGGACAGGGGATCCTTTTAACTATGGCTACACCTTC. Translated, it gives CASSVVWGPGTGDPFNYGYTF.

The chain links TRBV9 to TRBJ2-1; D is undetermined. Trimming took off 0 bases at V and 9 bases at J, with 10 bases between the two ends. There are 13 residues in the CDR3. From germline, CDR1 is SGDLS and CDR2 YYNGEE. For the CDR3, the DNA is TGTGCCAGCAGCGTAGCTCTGACTGTTGAGCAGTTCTTC. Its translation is CASSVALTVEQFF.

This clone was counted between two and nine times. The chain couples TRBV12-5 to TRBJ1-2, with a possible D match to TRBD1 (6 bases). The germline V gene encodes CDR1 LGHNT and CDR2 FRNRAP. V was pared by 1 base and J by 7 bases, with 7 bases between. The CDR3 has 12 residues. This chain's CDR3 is CASGLGDTGYTF. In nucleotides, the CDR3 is TGTGCTAGTGGTTTGGGGGACACTGGCTACACCTTC.

The chain's CDR3 is CASSEGGLNTEAFF. CDR3 bases: TGTGCCAGCAGTGAAGGGGGTTTGAACACTGAAGCTTTCTTT. The chain links TRBV6-1 to TRBJ1-1; D ambiguous. The germline CDR1 and CDR2 sequences are MNHNS and SASEGT. Trimming shortened V by 1 base and J by 0 bases, and 6 bases separated the two germline ends. The CDR3 has 14 residues.

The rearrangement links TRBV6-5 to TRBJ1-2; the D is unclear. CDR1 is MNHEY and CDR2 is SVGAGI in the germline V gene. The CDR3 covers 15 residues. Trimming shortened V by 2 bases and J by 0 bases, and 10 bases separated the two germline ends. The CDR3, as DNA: TGTGCCAGCAGTTACGGAGCAGCCTCTAACTATGGCTACACCTTC. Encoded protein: CASSYGAASNYGYTF.

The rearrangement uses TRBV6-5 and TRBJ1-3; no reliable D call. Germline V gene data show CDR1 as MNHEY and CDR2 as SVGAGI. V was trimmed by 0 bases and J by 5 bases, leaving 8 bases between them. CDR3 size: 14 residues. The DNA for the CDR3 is TGTGCCAGCAGTTACTCCGGAAGCAGAAACACCATATATTTT. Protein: CASSYSGSRNTIYF.

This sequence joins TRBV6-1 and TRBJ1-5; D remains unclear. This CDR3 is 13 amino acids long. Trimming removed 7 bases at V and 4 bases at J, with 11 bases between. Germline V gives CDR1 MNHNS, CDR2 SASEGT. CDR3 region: CASTQRFNQPQHF. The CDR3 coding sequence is TGTGCCAGCACCCAAAGGTTTAATCAGCCCCAGCATTTT.

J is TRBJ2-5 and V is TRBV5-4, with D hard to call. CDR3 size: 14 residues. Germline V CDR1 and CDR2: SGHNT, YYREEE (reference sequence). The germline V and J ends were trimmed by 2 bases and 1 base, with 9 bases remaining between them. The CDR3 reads CASSFLGSQETQYF. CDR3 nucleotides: TGTGCCAGCAGCTTCCTGGGTTCCCAAGAGACCCAGTACTTC.

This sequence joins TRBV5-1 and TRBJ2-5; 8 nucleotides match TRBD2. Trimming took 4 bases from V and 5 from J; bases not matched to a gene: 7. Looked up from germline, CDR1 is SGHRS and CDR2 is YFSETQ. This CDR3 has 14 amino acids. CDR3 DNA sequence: TGCGCCAGCAGCACCGGGGGGGCCGGGGAGACCCAGTACTTC. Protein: CASSTGGAGETQYF.

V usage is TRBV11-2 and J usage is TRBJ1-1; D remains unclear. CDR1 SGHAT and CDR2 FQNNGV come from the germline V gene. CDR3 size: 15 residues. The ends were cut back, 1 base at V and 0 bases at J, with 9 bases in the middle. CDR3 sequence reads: CASSLGPAMNTEAFF. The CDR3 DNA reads TGTGCCAGCAGCTTAGGCCCGGCGATGAACACTGAAGCTTTCTTT. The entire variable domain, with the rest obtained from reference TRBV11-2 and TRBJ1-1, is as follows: EAGVAQSPRYKIIEKRQSVAFWCNPISGHATLYWYQQILGQGPKLLIQFQNNGVVDDSQLPKDRFSAERLKGVDSTLKIQPAKLEDSAVYLCASSLGPAMNTEAFFGQGTRLTVV.

CDR3 bases: TGTGCCAGCTCAGACCAGGGGAACACTGAAGCTTTCTTT. Translation: CASSDQGNTEAFF. The chain recombines TRBV2 with TRBJ1-1; possibly TRBD1 for D (5 bases). There are 13 residues in the CDR3. V was clipped by 8 bases and J by 1 base, with 11 bases between them. Looked up from germline, CDR1 is SNHLY and CDR2 is FYNNEI.

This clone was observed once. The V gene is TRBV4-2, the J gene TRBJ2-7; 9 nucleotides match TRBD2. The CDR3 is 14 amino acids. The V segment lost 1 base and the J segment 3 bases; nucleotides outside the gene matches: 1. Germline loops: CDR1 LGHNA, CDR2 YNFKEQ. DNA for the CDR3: TGTGCCAGCAGCCAAGGTAGCGGGAGCTACGAGCAGTACTTC. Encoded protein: CASSQGSGSYEQYF.

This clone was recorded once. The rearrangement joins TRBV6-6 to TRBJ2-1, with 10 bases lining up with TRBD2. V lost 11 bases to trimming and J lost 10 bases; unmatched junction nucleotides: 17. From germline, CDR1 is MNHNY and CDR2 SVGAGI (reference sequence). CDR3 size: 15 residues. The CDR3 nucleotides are TGTGCCTCCCAGAAAGCGGGGGGGCTGAGGGAGGAGCAGTTCTTC. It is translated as CASQKAGGLREEQFF.

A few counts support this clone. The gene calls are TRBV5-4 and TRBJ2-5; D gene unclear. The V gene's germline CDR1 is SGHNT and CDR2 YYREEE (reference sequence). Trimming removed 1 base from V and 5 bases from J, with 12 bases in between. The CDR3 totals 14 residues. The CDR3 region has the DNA TGTGCCAGCAGCTTGTCGGCTATGAGTGAGACCCAGTACTTC. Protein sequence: CASSLSAMSETQYF.